The source of this T cell receptor (beta chain) is a study of blood T cell repertoires in COVID-19. Study overall: Sites in the United States, Italy and Spain provided acute and convalescent COVID-19 samples. PBMCs, B-cell-depleted T cells, or T cells were the source of the cDNA or gDNA that made up the material.

Authors' processing steps: The authors estimated nucleated cell counts from reference gene primer amplification. The data were produced by immunoSEQ multiplex PCR, yet TCRdb's version contains in-frame clones alone and is incomplete. That table gives V, J and clone size, and the DNA gave D and trimming. The sample has tens of thousands of clones; around 92% are singletons. The CDR3 has 18 amino acids. Germline CDR1 and CDR2: MDHEN and SYDVKM. Trimming removed 4 bases from V and 0 bases from J; junction bases left unmatched: 10. The sample taken for sequencing was peripheral blood. This clonotype was obtained from a woman between 50 and 59 years old in a cohort sampled during active COVID-19. The J gene is TRBJ1-5, the V gene TRBV28; 9 bases match TRBD1. The CDR3 here is CASSSPMGQGYSNQPQHF. CDR3 DNA sequence: TGTGCCAGCAGTTCTCCCATGGGACAGGGCTATAGCAATCAGCCCCAGCATTTT.